What follows describes a single TCR beta chain. Its specificity is unknown. The data derive from a study of CD4+ T cells in melanoma. Points from the study as a whole: A reported correlation linked neoantigen-specific CD4+ T cells to CD8+, macrophage and B cell function. Reportedly, melanoma neoantigen-specific CD4+ T cells showed varied differentiation states.

CDR1 and CDR2 from the germline V gene are SEHNR and FQNEAQ (reference sequence). This CDR3 is 14 amino acids long. Trimming cost V 2 bases and J 5 bases, with 11 bases left between them. Only in-frame clones appear in the TCRdb table, and some are missing; sequencing was by immunoSEQ multiplex PCR. The sample holds 20,000 to 25,000 clones, almost 85% seen once. The V call is TRBV7-9, the J call TRBJ2-3; D not certain. The source of this sequence is a human donor with melanoma. The sample consisted of cells from a culture (not recorded whether cultured in vitro). The CDR3 nucleotides are TGTGCCAGCAGCTTATTACGAAGGCAAGATACGCAGTATTTT. This translates into CASSLLRRQDTQYF.